The 27 T cell receptor beta chains below come from one sample, sequenced in a study of identical twins. TCRdb passed the 5' RACE reads through MiXCR, listing each CDR3 protein once. The sample includes about 240,000 distinct CDR3 sequences, roughly a tenth of them seen just once. The sequencing sample was made of memory T cells sorted from blood. The receptors come from a man aged 50 or older in good health.

This clonotype was counted between two and nine times. The genes are TRBV20-1 and TRBJ1-4; D ambiguous. The germline V gene encodes CDR1 DFQATT and CDR2 SNEGSKA (reference sequence). The CDR3 is 15 residues long. V was shortened by 3 bases and J by 2 bases, with 13 bases between the two germline ends. CDR3 nucleotides: TGCAGTGCTAGTCCCTCGGGTTTCACTAATGAAAAACTGTTTTTT. Translating it yields CSASPSGFTNEKLFF.

This clonotype was detected ten times or more. The V call is TRBV6-2 or TRBV6-3, the J call TRBJ2-7; D is ambiguous. This CDR3 comprises 11 residues. Germline assignment: CDR1 MNHEY and CDR2 SVGEGT. The V end was cut by 5 bases, the J end by 4 bases, with 6 bases between. The CDR3 reads CASSTLYEQYF. As DNA, the CDR3 is TGTGCCAGCAGTACCTTATACGAGCAGTACTTC.

At least ten counts were recorded for this clonotype. The V and J genes are TRBV20-1 and TRBJ2-2; 10 bases map to TRBD2. Trimming at V came to 4 bases and at J to 5 bases, leaving 1 base not matched to a gene. The CDR3 is 13 amino acids. In germline, CDR1 is DFQATT, CDR2 SNEGSKA (reference sequence). The CDR3 loop reads CSAKAGGTGELFF. CDR3 DNA sequence: TGCAGTGCTAAAGCGGGGGGGACCGGGGAGCTGTTTTTT.

This clonotype was counted a few times. The chain joins TRBV5-1 to TRBJ2-4; maybe TRBD2 (6 bases). CDR3 length equals 13 residues. Trimming pared 5 bases from V and 1 base from J, leaving 7 bases between. Germline CDR1 SGHRS, CDR2 YFSETQ. CDR3 sequence reads: CASRGGAKNIQYF. The CDR3, as DNA: TGCGCCAGCAGGGGGGGTGCCAAAAACATTCAGTACTTC.

The chain combines TRBV6-2 or TRBV6-3 with TRBJ2-7, with D possibly matching TRBD1 (6 bases). CDR3 length: 13 amino acids. V was trimmed by 4 bases and J by 4 bases, leaving 11 bases between them. Per germline, CDR1 MNHEY and CDR2 SVGEGT. The CDR3 DNA follows: TGTGCCAGCAGTTTCACAGGGCAATACGAGCAGTACTTC. Protein sequence: CASSFTGQYEQYF.

This rearrangement joins TRBV4-1 to TRBJ2-1, with 12 nucleotides matching TRBD2. Germline CDR1 is MGHRA and CDR2 is YSYEKL. The CDR3 has 15 residues. The V gene end was trimmed by 4 bases and the J gene end by 11 bases; junction bases not matched to a gene: 9. CDR3 sequence (DNA): TGCGCCAGCAGCCGTTCGGACCGGACTAGCGGGAAGCAGTTCTTC. This codes for CASSRSDRTSGKQFF.

This clonotype was seen a handful of times. The gene calls are TRBV6-2 or TRBV6-3 and TRBJ2-7; 7 nucleotides line up with TRBD1. With V trimmed by 5 bases and J by 6 bases, 10 bases remained unmatched. The CDR3 sequence is 14 residues long. Germline-derived CDR1 and CDR2 are MNHEY and SVGEGT. CDR3 nucleotide sequence: TGTGCCAGCAGTACCGGGACAGAGGTTGGCGAGCAGTACTTC. Translated, it gives CASSTGTEVGEQYF.

This clonotype was recorded at least ten times. V and J are TRBV3-1 and TRBJ2-5, with 9 nucleotides matching TRBD1. With 8 bases clipped from V and 5 bases from J, the junction kept 3 bases outside the gene matches. From germline, CDR1 is LGHDT and CDR2 YNNKEL (reference sequence). CDR3 length equals 12 residues. The CDR3 DNA follows: TGTGCCAGCGGGGACAGGGCTGAGACCCAGTACTTC. Protein: CASGDRAETQYF.

This clonotype has only a few counts. The chain couples TRBV4-2 to TRBJ2-2; 12 bases fit TRBD2. Losses at the gene ends were 0 bases for V and 6 bases for J; bases not matched to a gene: 8. Germline CDR1 is LGHNA and CDR2 is YNFKEQ. CDR3 size: 18 residues. In nucleotides, the CDR3 is TGTGCCAGCAGCCAAGATTCGCCTAGCGGGAGGGGGTCCGGGGAGCTGTTTTTT. This gives the protein CASSQDSPSGRGSGELFF.

This rearrangement joins TRBV14 to TRBJ2-2, with D unclear. In germline, CDR1 is SGHDN, CDR2 FVKESK. The CDR3 runs 12 residues. V lost 3 bases to trimming and J lost 7 bases, with 6 bases between them. In nucleotides, the CDR3 is TGTGCCAGCAGCCACAGACGCGGGGAGCTGTTTTTT. Translation gives CASSHRRGELFF.

This clonotype was picked up many times. The gene calls are TRBV20-1 and TRBJ1-1; D ambiguous. The CDR3 length is 13 residues. Between the trimmed V and J ends, which lost 2 bases and 1 base, there was a span of 8 bases. From germline, CDR1 is DFQATT and CDR2 SNEGSKA (reference sequence). CDR3 region: CSARRQQNTEAFF. The CDR3 coding sequence is TGCAGTGCTAGAAGGCAACAGAACACTGAAGCTTTCTTT.

The chain recombines TRBV28 with TRBJ2-1; perhaps D is TRBD1 or TRBD2 (5 bases each). CDR1 and CDR2 from the germline V gene are MDHEN and SYDVKM. This CDR3 region has 13 residues. V lost 9 bases and J lost 8, with 17 bases in between. In DNA form, the CDR3 reads TGTGCCAGTGAGGACTCCCTGGGGCATGAGCAGTTCTTC. This encodes CASEDSLGHEQFF.

This clonotype has a count of ten or more. The chain recombines TRBV5-8 with TRBJ1-2, with TRBD1 identical over 7 bases. The ends lost 5 bases at V and 3 bases at J; junction bases unmatched: 13. The CDR3 is 16 amino acids. CDR1 and CDR2 (germline): SGHTS, YDEGEE. The CDR3 loop is CASSTTGKLRDYGYTF. The CDR3 region has the DNA TGTGCCAGCAGTACGACAGGGAAGCTAAGGGACTATGGCTACACCTTC.

This rearrangement joins TRBV7-2 to TRBJ2-3, with D uncertain. CDR1 and CDR2 from the germline V gene are SGHTA and FQGNSA. The germline V and J ends were trimmed by 1 base and 5 bases, with 16 bases remaining between them. The CDR3 covers 16 residues. CDR3 in amino acids: CASSLVRSILGDTQYF. Written as DNA, the CDR3 is TGTGCCAGCAGCTTAGTCAGGAGCATTCTAGGAGATACGCAGTATTTT.

This clonotype was seen many times. The J gene is TRBJ2-1, the V gene TRBV27; D perhaps matches TRBD2 (5 bases). The CDR3 has 16 residues. The germline V and J ends were trimmed by 2 bases and 0 bases, with 11 bases remaining between them. CDR1 and CDR2 (germline): MNHEY, SMNVEV (reference sequence). The CDR3: CASSLISGPSYNEQFF. The DNA of the CDR3 is TGTGCCAGCAGTTTAATCAGCGGTCCCTCCTACAATGAGCAGTTCTTC.

The chain has TRBV7-9 and TRBJ2-7, with 9 nucleotides matching TRBD1. This CDR3 is 16 amino acids long. The trim removed 5 bases at V and 6 bases at J, leaving 14 bases unmatched. Germline-derived CDR1 and CDR2 are SEHNR and FQNEAQ (reference sequence). This CDR3 is CASSTMTGGSSGEQYF. CDR3 bases: TGTGCCAGCAGCACCATGACAGGGGGTTCGTCGGGCGAGCAGTACTTC.

J is TRBJ2-5 and V is TRBV14; tentative D call: TRBD2 (6 bases). The length of the CDR3 is 13 residues. Trimming left V 1 base short and J 7 bases short, with 10 bases between. Germline assignment: CDR1 SGHDN and CDR2 FVKESK. The DNA of the CDR3 is TGTGCCAGCAGCCAAGTGACGCGGGGGACCCAGTACTTC. Protein product: CASSQVTRGTQYF.

This clonotype was seen at least ten times. V is TRBV28 and J is TRBJ2-2; no reliable D call. The CDR3 consists of 14 residues. Germline loops: CDR1 MDHEN, CDR2 SYDVKM. V lost 3 bases and J lost 7, with 12 bases in between. The CDR3 sequence is CASSFFTTGGELFF. The DNA for the CDR3 is TGTGCCAGCAGTTTTTTTACGACCGGCGGGGAGCTGTTTTTT.

This clonotype was counted many times. The genes are TRBV7-8 and TRBJ1-2; 8 positions agree with TRBD1. With 6 bases clipped from V and 4 bases from J, the junction kept 7 bases outside the gene matches. Germline values: CDR1 SGHVS, CDR2 FQNEAQ. There are 14 residues in the CDR3. For the CDR3, the DNA is TGTGCCAGCAGTTCACATACAGGGGGCTATGGCTACACCTTC. Amino acid sequence: CASSSHTGGYGYTF.

The J gene is TRBJ2-7, the V gene TRBV28; maybe TRBD2 (5 bases). The ends were cut back, 4 bases at V and 3 bases at J, with 19 bases in the middle. CDR1 and CDR2 (germline): MDHEN, SYDVKM. This CDR3 spans 16 amino acids. For the CDR3, the DNA is TGTGCCAGCAGTTCACTAACTAGTGAGGAGTACTACGAGCAGTACTTC. Amino acids: CASSSLTSEEYYEQYF.

This clonotype was counted at least ten times. The chain links TRBV6-5 to TRBJ1-1, with 7 bases identical to TRBD1. With V trimmed by 4 bases and J by 1 base, 6 bases remained unmatched. CDR3 length: 15 amino acids. Germline values: CDR1 MNHEY, CDR2 SVGAGI. The CDR3 DNA reads TGTGCCAGCAGTTTTAACAACAGGGGGAACACTGAAGCTTTCTTT. The encoded protein is CASSFNNRGNTEAFF.

The chain is built from TRBV5-1 and TRBJ1-1, with D possibly TRBD1 on 6 matching bases. V lost 4 bases and J lost 0, with 13 bases in between. Per germline, CDR1 SGHRS and CDR2 YFSETQ. The CDR3 has 15 residues. DNA of the CDR3: TGCGCCAGCAGCAACTTGGACAGTTTGAACACTGAAGCTTTCTTT. Translation gives CASSNLDSLNTEAFF.

This clonotype was picked up a small number of times. The CDR3 region is CASSLLVGREPAEQYF. The CDR3 coding sequence is TGTGCCAGCAGTTTATTAGTAGGGCGGGAGCCGGCCGAGCAGTACTTC. The rearrangement links TRBV27 to TRBJ2-7, with TRBD2 identical over 7 bases. This CDR3 has 16 residues. CDR1 is MNHEY, CDR2 SMNVEV, per germline (reference sequence). V gave up 1 base and J gave up 6 bases; unmatched junction bases: 12.

The chain carries TRBV30 and TRBJ2-3, with 8 bases matching TRBD1. With 2 bases clipped from V and 6 bases from J, the junction kept 4 bases outside the gene matches. Germline-derived CDR1 and CDR2 are GTSNPN and SVGIG (reference sequence). The CDR3 consists of 13 residues. The CDR3, as DNA: TGTGCCTGGAGTAGGACAGGGACCGATACGCAGTATTTT. Protein: CAWSRTGTDTQYF.

In this sample, this clonotype turned up many times. This chain uses TRBV28 with TRBJ2-4; 10 nucleotides agree with TRBD2. V lost 2 bases, J lost 5 bases, and 6 bases stayed unmatched. The germline V gene has CDR1 MDHEN and CDR2 SYDVKM. This CDR3 spans 16 amino acids. The CDR3 DNA reads as TGTGCCAGCAGTTTAGGCCCCGGACTAGCGGAAAACATTCAGTACTTC. Amino acid sequence: CASSLGPGLAENIQYF.

The chain has TRBV6-1 and TRBJ2-1, with 9 bases lining up with TRBD2. Unmatched junction bases numbered 5, after V lost 5 bases and J lost 9 bases. Germline V lookup: CDR1 MNHNS, CDR2 SASEGT. CDR3 length: 13 residues. CDR3 in amino acids: CASSRLAGVEQFF. The CDR3 DNA sequence: TGTGCCAGCAGTAGATTAGCGGGAGTTGAGCAGTTCTTC.

This chain links TRBV7-9 with TRBJ1-5; D gene unclear. The CDR3 spans 14 residues. V was cut by 3 bases and J by 2 bases, with 8 bases left in between. CDR1 is SEHNR and CDR2 is FQNEAQ in the germline V gene (reference sequence). The CDR3 nucleotides read TGTGCCAGCAGCTTTGTGGGAGGCAATCAGCCCCAGCATTTT. Amino acid sequence: CASSFVGGNQPQHF.